These T cell receptor beta chains were read from a single sample in a study of blood T cell repertoires in COVID-19. The repertoire was sequenced with immunoSEQ multiplex PCR; TCRdb's copy has only in-frame clones and lacks some. The table records about 180,000 clones, more than 75% of them present only once. Sequenced: PBMCs or T cells enriched from blood (not recorded which). The receptors originated from a woman aged 25-40 years who had recovered from COVID-19. The CDR3 runs from the conserved cysteine through the conserved F or W.

j_call v_call cdr3_aa
TRBJ1-2 TRBV2 CASSGGQGYGYTF
TRBJ1-4 TRBV2 CASSPQQGLGEKLFF
TRBJ1-1 TRBV5-1 CASSLEGGNTEAFF
TRBJ1-6 TRBV28 CASSIGQGNSPLHF
TRBJ2-7 TRBV18 CASSPSQQGTYEQYF
TRBJ2-7 TRBV11-2 CASSRTSGAYEQYF
TRBJ2-7 TRBV15 CATSPGEGIYEQYF
TRBJ2-1 TRBV7-9 CASSGWSGRARNEQFF
TRBJ2-1 TRBV7-2 CASGSRATVNEQFF
TRBJ1-3 TRBV18 CASSPPGQPADTIYF
TRBJ2-7 TRBV7-8 CASSPLAGQARHEQYF
TRBJ2-1 TRBV5-1 CASSFGTSYNEQFF
TRBJ2-3 TRBV29-1 CSVELLAGYGPDTQYF
TRBJ2-7 TRBV6-5 CASRWGDEQYF
TRBJ2-7 TRBV6-1 CASSEEGRRAYEQYF
TRBJ2-7 TRBV7-6 CASSLEGTGTYEQYF
TRBJ2-7 TRBV30 CACLAGASPYEQYF
TRBJ1-5 TRBV19 CATHRDRGSDSNQPQHF
TRBJ2-7 TRBV10-2 CASSEGLAGVYADIVREQYF
TRBJ2-2 TRBV30 CAFSRGEIVAGELFF
TRBJ2-1 TRBV5-1 CASSLTPSGTNNEQFF